A selection of T cell receptor beta chains follows, all from one sample in a study of T cell responses to AZD1222 COVID-19 vaccine. Libraries were prepared by immunoSEQ multiplex PCR; TCRdb keeps only in-frame clonotypes and omits some of them. The table has 100,000 to 150,000 clones, approximately 92% seen once. The sequences come from peripheral blood, collected 28 days after the second AZD1222 dose. The receptor set was obtained from an adult who received the AZD1222 COVID-19 vaccine. Each CDR3 is given with its conserved first and last residue. A D gene is named only where the DNA matches it firmly. Clone size, where shown, is once, few, many, or a class for clones that have expanded.

TRBD2	TRBV6-5	TRBJ2-5	-	TGTGCCAGCGCTACGAGCGGGAGAAAAGAGACCCAGTACTTC	CASATSGRKETQYF
-	TRBV28	TRBJ1-1	-	TGTGCCAGCGGGGACACTGAAGCTTTCTTT	CASGDTEAFF
-	TRBV3-1/TRBV3-2	TRBJ1-4	-	TGTGCCAGCGGACCCCGGACCAACGTCGGAGAAAAACTGTTTTTT	CASGPRTNVGEKLFF
-	TRBV3-1/TRBV3-2	TRBJ2-5	-	TGTGCCAGCAGCCGGCCCCAAGAGACCCAGTACTTC	CASSRPQETQYF
-	TRBV12-3/TRBV12-4	TRBJ1-5	-	TGTGCCAGCGGGACACATCAGCCCCAGCATTTT	CASGTHQPQHF
-	TRBV3-1/TRBV3-2	TRBJ2-4	-	TGTGCCAGCAGCCATTCCTATCCGGGGGCCAAAAACATTCAGTACTTC	CASSHSYPGAKNIQYF
-	TRBV6-5	TRBJ1-4	-	TGTGCCAGCAGCCCCTCAGGGGTTAATGAAAAACTGTTTTTT	CASSPSGVNEKLFF
-	TRBV19	TRBJ1-5	-	TGTGCCACACAGGGATTAAGGGTCAATCAGCCCCAGCATTTT	CATQGLRVNQPQHF
-	TRBV4-2	TRBJ2-5	-	TGTGCCAGCAGCCAAGATCGGGCGGGATCCCGCCAAGAGACCCAGTACTTC	CASSQDRAGSRQETQYF
TRBD1	TRBV5-4	TRBJ2-2	-	TGTGCCAGCAGATTGGACAGGGGGCCTGGGGAGCTGTTTTTT	CASRLDRGPGELFF
-	TRBV6-5	TRBJ2-7	-	TGTGCCAGCAGTTCGGACTACCTACCGGTATACGAGCAGTACTTC	CASSSDYLPVYEQYF
-	TRBV2	TRBJ1-2	-	TGTGCCAGCAGTCGCCAGTCCTATGGCTACACCTTC	CASSRQSYGYTF
-	TRBV19	TRBJ2-5	-	TGTGCCAGTAGTGGCCGGCCTTTGGGAGAGACCCAGTACTTC	CASSGRPLGETQYF
-	TRBV7-9	TRBJ2-1	few	TGTGCCAGCAGTGCCGACAGGTACTCCTACAATGAGCAGTTCTTC	CASSADRYSYNEQFF
TRBD1	TRBV12-5	TRBJ2-3	-	TGTGCTAGTGGTTTTCGGACAGGGGGAGATACGCAGTATTTT	CASGFRTGGDTQYF
TRBD2	TRBV7-6	TRBJ2-5	-	TGTGCCAGCAGTCGGGGAAGGATATCTAGCGGCGAAGAGACCCAGTACTTC	CASSRGRISSGEETQYF
-	TRBV7-3	TRBJ2-1	-	TGTGCCAGCAGCTCAAGTCTAGGACAGACCCTTACCTACAATGAGCAGTTCTTC	CASSSSLGQTLTYNEQFF
TRBD1	TRBV5-5	TRBJ1-2	once	TGTGCCAGCAGCCCCCAGGGACAGAACTATGGCTACACCTTC	CASSPQGQNYGYTF
-	TRBV7-9	TRBJ1-1	few	TGTGCCAGCAGCTCCGGGGAGGGGGTGAACACTGAAGCTTTCTTT	CASSSGEGVNTEAFF
-	TRBV7-2	TRBJ1-4	-	TGTGCCAGCAGCGCTTCCCAAGCAACTAATGAAAAACTGTTTTTT	CASSASQATNEKLFF